This entry describes one T cell receptor beta chain. This entry comes from a study of blood T cell repertoires in COVID-19. About the study: Specimens from acute and convalescent COVID-19 originated in the United States, Italy and Spain. T cells, B-cell-depleted T cells, or PBMCs supplied cDNA or gDNA.

Followed longitudinally, the Seattle patients had been enrolled during active infection. In the original analysis: Scientists estimated how many nucleated cells there were by amplifying reference gene primers. Only in-frame clones appear in the TCRdb table, and some are missing; sequencing was by immunoSEQ multiplex PCR. The V and J calls and clone size are taken from that table; D and trimming were inferred from the DNA. The table shows more than 300,000 clones, with about 90% occurring only once. Trimming pared 3 bases from V and 3 bases from J, leaving 8 bases between. The CDR3 is made up of 13 amino acids. Looked up from germline, CDR1 is KGHSH and CDR2 is LQKENI.

The sequenced sample was peripheral blood. The clonotype comes from a woman aged 45-59 years with COVID-19, enrolled during active disease. The rearrangement uses TRBV18 and TRBJ1-2; perhaps TRBD1 as D (5 bases). CDR3 residues: CASSPETDYGYTF. The CDR3 DNA is TGTGCCAGCTCACCGGAGACAGACTATGGCTACACCTTC.